A single TCR beta chain is shown here with its context. The antigen is undetermined. Germline V CDR1 and CDR2: SEHNR, FQNEAQ (reference sequence). This CDR3 has 14 residues. V was cut by 6 bases and J by 4 bases, with 12 bases left in between. Assay runs were performed at deep level. Assay: immunoSEQ multiplex PCR; the TCRdb copy retains only in-frame clones and omits some. The repertoire consists of about 2.1 million clones, with roughly 93% occurring once and the leading ten covering about 1.7%. This entry is derived from a study of shared clonotypes between healthy human individuals. Study findings and constraints: The generation probabilities recorded for non-shared clonotypes fell below those of clonotypes shared by all four donors. Sharing across four donors was highest in naive CD4 (approximately 5%) and lowest in memory CD8 (roughly 0.4%).

Naive CD8 isolation took CD45RO-negative cells positively selected for CCR7 and excluded terminally differentiated effector memory CD45RA+ cells. The chain combines TRBV7-9 with TRBJ1-4, with D unclear. The specimen sequenced was naive CD8+ T cells from PBMCs. The clonotype originates from a man between 18 and 29 years old in good health. Some clones in this sample may be carry-over from other donors' samples. CDR3 loop: CASSTGPLNEKLFF. The CDR3 region has the DNA TGTGCCAGCAGTACCGGGCCTCTTAATGAAAAACTGTTTTTT.